Listed below are T cell receptor beta chains from one sample, sequenced in a study of control samples from healthy donors and cancer patients. Repertoires were generated with immunoSEQ multiplex PCR, while TCRdb's copy carries only in-frame clones and drops some. Among about 73,000 clones listed, 89% were seen once. The material sequenced was PBMCs. These receptor sequences come from a man in his 60s with lung cancer. Both conserved end residues are part of each CDR3. The order of the fields is CDR3 protein, CDR3 DNA, D gene, clone size, V gene, J gene. D genes are given only for firm matches. Clone sizes are given selectively: once, few, many, or a class where the clone is expanded.

CASSMEGSGANVLTF	TGTGCCAGCAGTATGGAAGGTTCTGGGGCCAACGTCCTGACTTTC	-	-	TRBV6-5	TRBJ2-6
CASSRDRGRSPLHF	TGTGCCAGCAGTCGAGACAGGGGGCGTTCACCCCTCCACTTT	TRBD1	-	TRBV6-6	TRBJ1-6
CASSQEAGGNTEAFF	TGTGCCAGCAGCCAAGAAGCAGGGGGGAACACTGAAGCTTTCTTT	TRBD1	-	TRBV3-1/TRBV3-2	TRBJ1-1
CASSHLRAVSSGANVLTF	TGTGCCAGCTCACATCTCCGGGCCGTAAGCTCTGGGGCCAACGTCCTGACTTTC	-	-	TRBV18	TRBJ2-6
CASSYDGQETQYF	TGTGCCAGCAGCTACGACGGCCAAGAGACCCAGTACTTC	-	-	TRBV2	TRBJ2-5
CASSRRHGDTEAFF	TGTGCCAGCAGCCGCCGTCACGGTGACACTGAAGCTTTCTTT	-	-	TRBV11-3	TRBJ1-1
CATSGWGQEYTDTQYF	TGTGCCACCAGTGGGTGGGGACAGGAGTACACAGATACGCAGTATTTT	TRBD1	once	TRBV24-1	TRBJ2-3
CAISEYSDSTDTQYF	TGTGCCATCAGTGAGTATTCTGATAGCACAGATACGCAGTATTTT	-	-	TRBV10-3	TRBJ2-3
CAIRGTANTEAFF	TGTGCCATCAGGGGGACAGCGAACACTGAAGCTTTCTTT	TRBD1	-	TRBV10-3	TRBJ1-1
CASSLREGEFTDTQYF	TGTGCCAGCAGCCTTCGGGAGGGGGAGTTCACAGATACGCAGTATTTT	TRBD2	-	TRBV9	TRBJ2-3
CASSLVGSSNTEAFF	TGCGCCAGCAGCTTGGTGGGCAGCTCGAACACTGAAGCTTTCTTT	-	-	TRBV5-1	TRBJ1-1
CATSREGQGEAFF	TGTGCCACCAGCAGAGAGGGACAGGGGGAGGCTTTCTTT	TRBD1	-	TRBV15	TRBJ1-1
CASGEAEETQYF	TGTGCCAGCGGGGAGGCAGAAGAGACCCAGTACTTC	-	-	TRBV25-1	TRBJ2-5
CASGRTSSYNEQFF	TGTGCTAGTGGGAGGACTAGCTCCTACAATGAGCAGTTCTTC	TRBD2	-	TRBV12-5	TRBJ2-1
CASSLGGGPSTDTQYF	TGCGCCAGCAGCTTGGGGGGTGGACCCAGCACAGATACGCAGTATTTT	-	-	TRBV5-1	TRBJ2-3
CASTLTGFTEAFF	TGTGCCAGCACTCTAACAGGGTTCACTGAAGCTTTCTTT	-	once	TRBV7-2	TRBJ1-1
CASSYSPGRVGSEQYF	TGTGCCAGCAGTTACTCGCCGGGTAGGGTTGGGAGCGAGCAGTACTTC	-	-	TRBV6-5	TRBJ2-7
CAWSATTGGNSPLHF	TGTGCCTGGAGTGCCACGACAGGGGGGAATTCACCCCTCCACTTT	TRBD1	-	TRBV30	TRBJ1-6
CASSVPGGRAGELFF	TGTGCCAGCAGCGTCCCGGGGGGGCGCGCCGGGGAGCTGTTTTTT	TRBD2	-	TRBV9	TRBJ2-2
CASSRAPVGQGRSGYTF	TGTGCCAGCAGCCGCGCCCCCGTCGGACAGGGAAGGAGTGGCTACACCTTC	TRBD1	-	TRBV7-8	TRBJ1-2
CASSEIGTGGYEQYF	TGTGCCAGCAGTGAAATCGGGACAGGGGGATACGAGCAGTACTTC	TRBD1	-	TRBV2	TRBJ2-7
CSVRSDSYEQYF	TGCAGCGTTCGATCGGACAGCTACGAGCAGTACTTC	-	-	TRBV29-1	TRBJ2-7
CAWSVGDLPNQPQHF	TGTGCCTGGAGTGTGGGGGACTTACCTAATCAGCCCCAGCATTTT	-	-	TRBV30	TRBJ1-5
CASRAGFSSYNEQFF	TGTGCCAGCAGAGCCGGATTTAGCTCCTACAATGAGCAGTTCTTC	-	-	TRBV6-5	TRBJ2-1
CASSTRNNANTGELFF	TGTGCCAGCAGCACCCGCAACAACGCGAACACCGGGGAGCTGTTTTTT	-	once	TRBV6-2/TRBV6-3	TRBJ2-2
CASSSNLDTIYF	TGTGCCAGCAGCTCCAACTTGGACACCATATATTTT	-	-	TRBV11-2	TRBJ1-3
CASSFPGQGAKGYQPQHF	TGTGCCAGCAGTTTTCCGGGACAGGGGGCGAAGGGCTATCAGCCCCAGCATTTT	TRBD1	-	TRBV5-8	TRBJ1-5
CASSFEGQGSSYNSPLHF	TGCGCCAGCAGCTTTGAGGGACAGGGGTCCTCCTATAATTCACCCCTCCACTTT	TRBD1	-	TRBV5-1	TRBJ1-6
CASSQEAVDTQYF	TGTGCCAGCAGCCAGGAGGCGGTGGATACGCAGTATTTT	-	-	TRBV3-1/TRBV3-2	TRBJ2-3
CASSGNGGSYNSPLHF	TGTGCCAGCAGCGGAAACGGAGGGTCCTATAATTCACCCCTCCACTTT	-	-	TRBV9	TRBJ1-6
CASSWRQGGRETQYF	TGTGCCAGCAGCTGGCGGCAGGGAGGGCGAGAGACCCAGTACTTC	TRBD2	-	TRBV11-3	TRBJ2-5
CASSPLGDSIYGYTF	TGTGCCAGCAGCCCCCTCGGGGACAGTATCTATGGCTACACCTTC	TRBD1	-	TRBV9	TRBJ1-2
CASSLGVGTVSTDTQYF	TGTGCCAGCAGCTTGGGTGTCGGGACAGTTAGCACAGATACGCAGTATTTT	TRBD1	once	TRBV5-4	TRBJ2-3
CASSPEGTSGETQYF	TGCGCCAGCAGCCCGGAAGGGACAAGCGGAGAGACCCAGTACTTC	-	few	TRBV5-1	TRBJ2-5
CASSVNRESHTGELFF	TGTGCCAGCAGCGTAAATCGGGAGAGCCACACCGGGGAGCTGTTTTTT	-	-	TRBV9	TRBJ2-2
CAWTGLRLGSPLHF	TGTGCCTGGACAGGGTTACGGCTGGGTTCACCCCTCCACTTT	-	-	TRBV30	TRBJ1-6